The T cell receptor beta chain under discussion was sequenced for a study of control samples from healthy donors and cancer patients. CDR1 and CDR2 from the germline V gene are ENHRY and SYGVKD. V shed 1 base, J shed 3 bases, and the junction held 3 bases outside the gene matches. This CDR3 is built from 15 residues. Some clones are missing from TCRdb's copy, which holds only in-frame ones; the method was immunoSEQ multiplex PCR. The table lists 91,000 or so clones, more than 85% of them singletons. The sample comprised blood. The chain links TRBV10-3 to TRBJ1-5; 7 positions match TRBD1. The sequence was collected from a woman in her thirties in good health. The CDR3 nucleotides are TGTGCCATCAGTGAGTTCGACAGGGTCAATCAGCCCCAGCATTTT. Translated, it gives CAISEFDRVNQPQHF.